The rows below give T cell receptor beta chains drawn from one sample of a study of shared clonotypes between healthy human individuals. Profiling relied on immunoSEQ multiplex PCR, and the TCRdb table lists in-frame clones only, not all of them. This repertoire shows more than 2 million clones, about 94% found once; its top ten account for around 0.13%. The sequenced material came from naive CD4+ T cells sorted from blood. These receptors were taken from a man between 18 and 35 years old in good health. CDR3s include the opening cysteine and the closing phenylalanine or tryptophan. The D gene is left open where the match is weak.

CDR3 DNA,CDR3 protein,J gene,D gene,V gene
TGTGCCAGCAGCTTAGGTCTGCACAGGGGCGAGACCCAGTACTTC,CASSLGLHRGETQYF,TRBJ2-5,TRBD1,TRBV7-9
TGTGCCAGCAGCTCACAGGAGAACACTGAAGCTTTCTTT,CASSSQENTEAFF,TRBJ1-1,.,TRBV7-9
TGCGCCAGCAACCCGACCGGACTAGCGGGGGGAAATGAGCAGTTCTTC,CASNPTGLAGGNEQFF,TRBJ2-1,TRBD2,TRBV5-1
TGTGCCAGCAATTGGGGAAGTAGCAATCAGCCCCAGCATTTT,CASNWGSSNQPQHF,TRBJ1-5,.,TRBV2
TGCGCCAGCAGCCAAGATTTCAGCTACGAGCAGTACTTC,CASSQDFSYEQYF,TRBJ2-7,.,TRBV4-1
TGTGCCAGCAGTAGTTTTGGTAGTGAGGCAGGACCCCTCCACTTT,CASSSFGSEAGPLHF,TRBJ1-6,.,TRBV27
TGTGCCAGCAGCCGCGGGATTAGCGACTACAATGAGCAGTTCTTC,CASSRGISDYNEQFF,TRBJ2-1,.,TRBV11-2
TGTGCCAGCAGGAGGGACAGCACATCTGGAAACACCATATATTTT,CASRRDSTSGNTIYF,TRBJ1-3,TRBD1,TRBV6-5
TGCGCCAGCATCAGGGAGTGGCACACCGGGGAGCTGTTTTTT,CASIREWHTGELFF,TRBJ2-2,.,TRBV5-1
TGTGCCAGCAGCTTACCGGGGCGGCCAGGAAACACCATATATTTT,CASSLPGRPGNTIYF,TRBJ1-3,.,TRBV7-2
TGCGCCAGCAGCATGGACAGCCCATCCGCAACTAATGAAAAACTGTTTTTT,CASSMDSPSATNEKLFF,TRBJ1-4,.,TRBV5-1
TGTGCCAGCATCCTGACAGGGGGCTCCCCCGAGCAGTACTTC,CASILTGGSPEQYF,TRBJ2-7,TRBD1,TRBV5-8
TGTGCCAGCAGTTCTCCGGGTATCGAGCAGTACTTC,CASSSPGIEQYF,TRBJ2-7,.,TRBV6-5
TGTGCCAGTAGTACACAGGGGTGGGAGACCCAGTACTTC,CASSTQGWETQYF,TRBJ2-5,TRBD1,TRBV19
TGTGCCAGCAGTTACTCGATCTTCAATGAGCAGTTCTTC,CASSYSIFNEQFF,TRBJ2-1,.,TRBV6-5
TGTGCCAGCAGCTTGGGTTGGACAGCGGGGGATTACGGAGATACGCAGTATTTT,CASSLGWTAGDYGDTQYF,TRBJ2-3,TRBD2,TRBV11-3
TGTGCCAGCAGCTCCCTACTTCGGGACACGTCCCGCGAGCAGTACTTC,CASSSLLRDTSREQYF,TRBJ2-7,.,TRBV2
TGTGCCAGCAGCTTACTTGGCGGGGGGACTTACAATGAGCAGTTCTTC,CASSLLGGGTYNEQFF,TRBJ2-1,TRBD2,TRBV7-9
TGTGCCAGCAGTTTGACCGGGACTAGCGGGACCTACGAGCAGTACTTC,CASSLTGTSGTYEQYF,TRBJ2-7,TRBD2,TRBV6-5
TGCGCCAGCAGCTTGGAGTGGCCCTACAATGAGCAGTTCTTC,CASSLEWPYNEQFF,TRBJ2-1,.,TRBV5-1
TGTGCCAGCAGTGAATCCTCGATGACAGGTCAGGAGCAGTACTTC,CASSESSMTGQEQYF,TRBJ2-7,.,TRBV6-1
TGTGCCAGCAGCTTACCGGGCCACTCCTACGAGCAGTACTTC,CASSLPGHSYEQYF,TRBJ2-7,.,TRBV7-2
TGCGCCAGCAGTGGAGAGGGAAACACAGATACGCAGTATTTT,CASSGEGNTDTQYF,TRBJ2-3,.,TRBV10-1